This T cell receptor (beta chain) is drawn from a study of T cell responses to AZD1222 COVID-19 vaccine listed by TCRdb under 2021. Looking at the study overall: TCR sequencing was performed for fewer than 250 trial participants, of whom around 210 were given two doses of AZD1222 and approximately 25 were given two doses of MenACWY control vaccine. Trial participants were enrolled into age subgroups of 18-55, 56-69 and 70-plus years, which contained around 150, 28 and 57 TCR-sequenced participants, respectively. Findings and caveats that apply to the study as a whole: Because no day 14 peak-response samples were available, repertoires were characterized only after the peak T cell response. Participants were mostly white British, with more females than males. The authors suggested clonal diversity may have been underestimated. Conclusions about previously exposed vaccinees were limited because only six AZD1222 recipients were SARS-CoV-2 seropositive at baseline. In the small 56-69-year group, the increase in depth fell short of significance, most likely because of low power. CD4 TCRs associated with the vaccine covered the entire spike protein, and the dominant responses were in regions 160-218 and 743-854. Epitopes outside the regions mutated in the B.1.351 and B.1.1.7 variants were reportedly recognized by nearly half of the unique spike-specific TCRs. Spike-specific TCR breadth and depth rose significantly after two AZD1222 doses compared with day 0 and with MenACWY recipients.

Taken from cysteine to phenylalanine, the CDR3 has 11 residues. The kept DNA is CDR3 alone, 33 bases in frame from the first base. Trimming at the junction amounts to 4 bases on V and 4 bases on J, and the germline ends lie 5 bases apart. As encoded in the germline V gene, CDR1 is MDHEN while CDR2 is SYDVKM. A note on this clone: What antigen it recognizes has not been identified. There are no base qualities to consult, and no much larger clone falls within one base. This CDR3 is also generated by other DNA sequences in the sample.

The CDR3 regions of human TCRbeta chains were subjected to immunosequencing. Processing in the source paper ran as follows. Repertoire TCRs were checked for matches against a reference library of SARS-CoV-2-specific TCRs that had been generated using the MIRA antigen-specificity platform. Breadth meant the fraction of unique TCRs that were SARS-CoV-2-associated, whereas depth meant the fraction of total T cells that were SARS-CoV-2-associated. Using the MIRA data, each spike-specific TCR was mapped to the spike region that the TCR reacts to and placed in a CD4 or CD8 class. Log10-transformed breadth and depth values were compared by one-way ANOVA with Sidak's multiple comparisons tests. This immuneACCESS table, as held by TCRdb, lists in-frame sequences with V and J called but not all clones. Of the missing ones, under half trace to an unresolved V gene in checked studies; the others have no known cause. V and J calls plus clone size are reproduced from that table; the DNA served to infer D and trimming. The sample table holds approximately 150,000 clones, of which 90% to 95% were seen once. The ten biggest clones cover over 4.5% of the sample.

Read against the paper, the sample's time point label means: about 28 days (+/-7) after the second vaccine dose. AZD1222 recipients given second doses at about 4 weeks or at about 12 weeks were pooled, since spike-specific TCR depth and breadth were not found to differ between the two schedules. Vaccinee samples came from UK trials COV001 and COV002, including a single-blind randomized controlled phase 2/3 trial of AZD1222 (ChAdOx1 nCoV-19) in healthy adults. For TCRbeta chain sequencing, PBMC samples from trial participants were taken at day 0 and at day 28 after the second dose. The sequences come from peripheral blood, collected 28 days after the second AZD1222 dose. The V and J genes are TRBV28 and TRBJ2-7; no confident D gene assignment can be made. The receptor's source is an adult who received the AZD1222 COVID-19 vaccine. The CDR3 reads CASSSEYEQYF. The DNA sequence is as follows: TGTGCCAGCAGTTCCGAATACGAGCAGTACTTC. Joined to the reference TRBV28 and TRBJ2-7 proteins, this CDR3 gives the full variable domain: DVKVTQSSRYLVKRTGEKVFLECVQDMDHENMFWYRQDPGLGLRLIYFSYDVKMKEKGDIPEGYSVSREKKERFSLILESASTNQTSMYLCASSSEYEQYFGPGTRLTVT.